This T cell receptor (beta chain) is from a study of cytomegalovirus exposure and HLA in healthy donors. Whole-study context: From donors who were HLA-typed, an early data release held 81 million or so unique TCRs.

PCR involved 60 Vbeta and 13 Jbeta primers. Sequenced by immunoSEQ multiplex PCR; TCRdb stores in-frame clones only, minus some. The table shows fewer than 150,000 clones, with just over 15% occurring only once. Concerning this clone itself: Its antigen is unknown.

Study results and caveats: Fewer than 20,000 TCR beta sequences were associated with HLA alleles at 0.05 false discovery rate in a later analysis. Only CMV serostatus was available as immune exposure information.

The clonotype originates from a young woman in good health and CMV-seronegative. The specimen was PBMCs.

The CDR3 sequence: CASSLTEYEQYF. CDR3 DNA: TGCGCCAGCAGCCTAACAGAGTACGAGCAGTACTTC. V and J are TRBV23-1 and TRBJ2-7; D uncertain. TRBV23-1 carries the ORF label, with uncertain function. The CDR3 sequence is 12 residues long. With 6 bases removed from V and 4 bases from J, the gap between germline ends came to 10 bases.